The 12 T cell receptor beta chains given below trace back to one sample, sequenced in a study of T cells in Graves' hyperthyroidism and ophthalmopathy. The TCR beta CDR3 regions underwent amplification using RNA transcripts as the source. When the TCR CDR3 underwent first-round RT-PCR, the HTBI primer set was used. From the multiplex PCR reads, TCRdb called clonotypes with MiXCR, one entry per CDR3 protein. This repertoire shows roughly 500,000 distinct CDR3 sequences, about 46% found once; its top ten account for around 47%. Material: peripheral blood or thyroid tissue (not recorded which). The receptors shown here come from an adult woman with Graves' disease, either hyperthyroidism or ophthalmopathy (not recorded which).

The J gene is TRBJ1-5, the V gene TRBV20-1; D is perhaps TRBD1 (6 bases). Germline-derived CDR1 and CDR2 are DFQATT and SNEGSKA (reference sequence). Trimming pared 5 bases from V and 15 bases from J, leaving 20 bases between. The CDR3 sequence is 12 residues long. The CDR3 coding sequence is TGCAGTGCTTATACCCGGGACACTTCCGGGCATTTT. Protein: CSAYTRDTSGHF.

The V gene is TRBV7-8, the J gene TRBJ2-6; D unresolved. The germline gives CDR1 SGHVS, CDR2 FQNEAQ. This CDR3 region has 17 residues. This CDR3 reads CARELKGRASGANVLTF. The DNA of the CDR3 is TGTGCTAGAGAGTTAAAGGGTAGGGCGTCTGGGGCCAACGTCCTGACTTTC.

This clonotype was counted a few times. The chain uses TRBV19 and TRBJ1-5, with D possibly being TRBD1 (6 bases). Trimming shortened V by 5 bases and J by 3 bases, and 11 bases separated the two germline ends. The CDR3 has 14 amino acids. The germline V gene has CDR1 LNHDA and CDR2 SQIVND (reference sequence). The CDR3 sequence is CASSVQGNNQPQHF. CDR3 bases: TGTGCCAGTAGTGTTCAGGGGAACAATCAGCCCCAGCATTTT.

The chain carries TRBV7-9 and TRBJ2-7; TRBD2 matches 12 bases. The CDR3 has 16 residues. Germline CDR1 reads SEHNR; CDR2 reads FQNEAQ (reference sequence). V shed 6 bases and J 5 bases; nucleotides not matched to a gene: 11. The CDR3 loop reads CASRGLAGGLSDEQYF. The CDR3 DNA reads as TGTGCCAGCAGAGGCCTAGCGGGAGGGCTCTCTGACGAGCAGTACTTC. Looking up the rest from reference TRBV7-9 and TRBJ2-7 gives the full variable domain: DTGVSQNPRHKITKRGQNVTFRCDPISEHNRLYWYRQTLGQGPEFLTYFQNEAQLEKSRLLSDRFSAERPKGSFSTLEIQRTEQGDSAMYLCASRGLAGGLSDEQYFGPGTRLTVT.

The rearrangement links TRBV7-9 to TRBJ1-2; TRBD1 might be the D (6 bases). Germline-derived CDR1 and CDR2 are SEHNR and FQNEAQ (reference sequence). The length of the CDR3 is 13 residues. V lost 5 bases and J 8 bases, leaving 15 bases between the germline ends. In nucleotides, the CDR3 is TGTGCCAGCAGCCGAATCAGGGGTTCCGGCTACACCTTC. Translated: CASSRIRGSGYTF.

This clonotype came up many times. The chain couples TRBV2 to TRBJ1-3, with no clear D. CDR3 length equals 13 residues. Trimming took 9 bases from V and 2 from J, leaving 11 bases between them. Germline loops: CDR1 SNHLY, CDR2 FYNNEI. The CDR3 spells CASGQRTGNTIYF. As DNA, the CDR3 is TGTGCCAGTGGTCAAAGGACTGGAAACACCATATATTTT.

This clonotype was recorded a few times. The chain has TRBV4-3 and TRBJ1-4; the D gene is possibly TRBD1 (5 bases). This CDR3 contains 18 residues. Trimming took 4 bases from V and 0 from J, leaving 18 bases between them. Germline loops: CDR1 LGHNA, CDR2 YSLEER. This chain's CDR3 is CASSRQAQVPPTNEKLFF. CDR3 DNA sequence: TGCGCCAGCAGCCGTCAGGCACAGGTCCCCCCAACTAATGAAAAACTGTTTTTT.

This rearrangement joins TRBV10-3 to TRBJ1-2; 8 bases fit TRBD1. V lost 6 bases to trimming and J lost 4 bases; unmatched junction nucleotides: 7. The CDR3 contains 14 residues. Germline V lookup: CDR1 ENHRY, CDR2 SYGVKD. The CDR3 nucleotides are TGTGCCATCAGCCCACAGGGGGGTGGCTATGGCTACACCTTC. It is translated as CAISPQGGGYGYTF.

This clonotype came up a few times. The final CDR3 position lacks the conserved phenylalanine or tryptophan, pointing to a likely read error. No DNA is shown, since the ends of the CDR3 on it are uncertain; the CDR3 is the one TCRdb lists. This rearrangement joins TRBV20-1 to TRBJ2-2; the D call in the table, TRBD2, was not verified against the DNA. The CDR3 contains 19 residues when both ends are counted. Germline-derived CDR1 and CDR2 are DFQATT and SNEGSKA (reference sequence). CDR3 protein: CSARPKLAGAGANTGELYV.

V usage is TRBV10-3 and J usage is TRBJ2-7; 10 nucleotides match TRBD1. Trimming took 6 bases from V and 3 from J; bases not matched to a gene: 11. The germline CDR1 and CDR2 sequences are ENHRY and SYGVKD. The CDR3 runs to 16 residues. CDR3 sequence (DNA): TGTGCCATCAGCCAAAAGTACGGGACAGGGGTCTACGAGCAGTACTTC. This encodes CAISQKYGTGVYEQYF.

This clonotype was seen a handful of times. The V gene is TRBV30, the J gene TRBJ1-4; perhaps TRBD1 as D (5 bases). V was shortened by 4 bases and J by 5 bases, with 5 bases between the two germline ends. Germline V gives CDR1 GTSNPN, CDR2 SVGIG (reference sequence). The CDR3 loop spans 11 amino acids. The CDR3 loop reads CAWKGNEKLFF. As DNA, the CDR3 is TGTGCCTGGAAGGGGAATGAAAAACTGTTTTTT.

The J gene is TRBJ1-1, the V gene TRBV25-1; no clear D. This CDR3 is 14 amino acids long. CDR1 and CDR2 from the germline V gene are MGHDK and SYGVNS. Here the CDR3 DNA reads TGTGCTAGAGATCGGAGGAGAGGGAGAAGTGAAGCTTTCTTT. It encodes CARDRRRGRSEAFF. The entire variable domain, with the rest obtained from reference TRBV25-1 and TRBJ1-1, is as follows: EADIYQTPRYLVIGTGKKITLECSQTMGHDKMYWYQQDPGMELHLIHYSYGVNSTEKGDLSSESTVSRIRTEHFPLTLESARPSHTSQYLCARDRRRGRSEAFFGQGTRLTVV.